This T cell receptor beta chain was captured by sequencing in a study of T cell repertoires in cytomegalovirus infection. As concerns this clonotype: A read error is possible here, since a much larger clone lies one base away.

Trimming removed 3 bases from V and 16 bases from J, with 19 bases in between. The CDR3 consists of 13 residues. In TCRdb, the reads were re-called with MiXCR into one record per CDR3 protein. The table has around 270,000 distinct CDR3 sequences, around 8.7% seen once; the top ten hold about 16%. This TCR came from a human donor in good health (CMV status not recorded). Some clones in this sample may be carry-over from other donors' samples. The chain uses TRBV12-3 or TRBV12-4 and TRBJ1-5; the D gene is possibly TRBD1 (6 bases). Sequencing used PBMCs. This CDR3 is CASSFGGRSKGHF. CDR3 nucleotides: TGTGCCAGCAGTTTCGGGGGGCGCTCAAAGGGTCATTTT.